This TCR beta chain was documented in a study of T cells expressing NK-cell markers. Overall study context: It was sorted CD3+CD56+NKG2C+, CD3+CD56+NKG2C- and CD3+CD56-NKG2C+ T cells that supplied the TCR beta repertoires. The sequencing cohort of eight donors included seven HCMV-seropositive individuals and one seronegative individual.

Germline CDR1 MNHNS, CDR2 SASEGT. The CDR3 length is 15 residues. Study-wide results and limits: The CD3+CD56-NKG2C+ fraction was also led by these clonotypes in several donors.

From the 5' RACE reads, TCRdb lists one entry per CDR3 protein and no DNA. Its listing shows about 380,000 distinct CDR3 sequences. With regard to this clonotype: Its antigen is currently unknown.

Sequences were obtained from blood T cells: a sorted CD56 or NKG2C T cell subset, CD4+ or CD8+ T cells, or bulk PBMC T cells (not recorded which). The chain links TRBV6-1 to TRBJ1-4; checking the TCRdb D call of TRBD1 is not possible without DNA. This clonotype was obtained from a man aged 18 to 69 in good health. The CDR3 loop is CASRTDRRTNEKLFF.